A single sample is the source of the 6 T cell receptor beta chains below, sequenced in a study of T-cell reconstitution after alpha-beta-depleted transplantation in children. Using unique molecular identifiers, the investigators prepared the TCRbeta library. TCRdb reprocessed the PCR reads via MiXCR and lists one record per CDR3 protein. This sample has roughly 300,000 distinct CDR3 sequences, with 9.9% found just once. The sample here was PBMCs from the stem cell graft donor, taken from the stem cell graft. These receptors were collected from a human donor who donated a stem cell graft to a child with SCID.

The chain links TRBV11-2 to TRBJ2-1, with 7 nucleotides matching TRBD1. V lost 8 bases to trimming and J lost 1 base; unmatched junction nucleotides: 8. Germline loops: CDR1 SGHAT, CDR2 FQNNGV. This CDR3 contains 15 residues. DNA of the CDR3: TGTGCCAGCTGCCGGACAGGCCTTTCCTACAATGAGCAGTTCTTC. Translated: CASCRTGLSYNEQFF.

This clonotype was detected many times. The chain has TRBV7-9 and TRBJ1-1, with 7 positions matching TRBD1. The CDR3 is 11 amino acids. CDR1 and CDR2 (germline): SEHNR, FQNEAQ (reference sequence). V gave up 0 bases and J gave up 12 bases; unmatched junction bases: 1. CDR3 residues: CASSLADRPFF. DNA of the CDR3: TGTGCCAGCAGCTTAGCGGACAGGCCTTTCTTT. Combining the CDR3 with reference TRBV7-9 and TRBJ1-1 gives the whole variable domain DTGVSQNPRHKITKRGQNVTFRCDPISEHNRLYWYRQTLGQGPEFLTYFQNEAQLEKSRLLSDRFSAERPKGSFSTLEIQRTEQGDSAMYLCASSLADRPFFGQGTRLTVV.

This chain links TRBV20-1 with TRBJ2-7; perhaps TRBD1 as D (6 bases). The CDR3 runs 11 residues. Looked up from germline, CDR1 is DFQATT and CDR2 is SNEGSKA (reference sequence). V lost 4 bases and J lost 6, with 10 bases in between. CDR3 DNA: TGCAGTGCTACTGACAGGAGCGAGCAGTACTTC. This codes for CSATDRSEQYF.

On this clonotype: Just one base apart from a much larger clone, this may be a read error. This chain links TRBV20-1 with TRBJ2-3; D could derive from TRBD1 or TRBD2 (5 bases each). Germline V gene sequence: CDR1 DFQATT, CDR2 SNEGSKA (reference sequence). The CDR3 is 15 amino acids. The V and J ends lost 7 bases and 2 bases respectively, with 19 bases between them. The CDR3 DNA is TGCAGTGTATTGGGACCCGCACGACCCACAGATACGCAGTATTTT. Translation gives CSVLGPARPTDTQYF.

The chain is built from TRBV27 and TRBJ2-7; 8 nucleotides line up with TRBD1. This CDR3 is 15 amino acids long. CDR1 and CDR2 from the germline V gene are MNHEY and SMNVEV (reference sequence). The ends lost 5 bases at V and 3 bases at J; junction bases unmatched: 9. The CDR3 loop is CASSPRTGLDYEQYF. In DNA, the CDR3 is TGTGCCAGCAGTCCGCGGACAGGGTTGGACTACGAGCAGTACTTC.

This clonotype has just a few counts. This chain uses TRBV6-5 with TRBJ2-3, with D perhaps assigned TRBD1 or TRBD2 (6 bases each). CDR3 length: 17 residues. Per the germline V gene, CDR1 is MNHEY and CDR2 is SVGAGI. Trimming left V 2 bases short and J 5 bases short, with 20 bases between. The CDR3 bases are TGTGCCAGCAGTTACACAGGACTACCTGGCAGGGGAGATACGCAGTATTTT. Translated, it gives CASSYTGLPGRGDTQYF.